Sequencing of this T cell receptor (beta chain) was carried out in a study of blood T cell repertoires in COVID-19. Across the whole study: Samples of COVID-19 (acute and convalescent) were obtained from the United States, Italy and Spain.

Ages ranged from 18 to 89 years, with residence in approximately 25 US areas. Original methodology: Quantification of nucleated cells was approximated via reference gene primer amplification. Profiled with immunoSEQ multiplex PCR; TCRdb holds only in-frame clones, not every one. V and J calls plus clone size are reproduced from that table; the DNA served to infer D and trimming. The sample includes some 300,000 clones, roughly 91% of them seen just once. The CDR3 length is 17 residues. Per the germline V gene, CDR1 is SEHNR and CDR2 is FQNEAQ (reference sequence). Trimming removed 1 base from V and 4 bases from J, with 19 bases in between.

The source material was PBMCs or T cells enriched from blood (not recorded which). This TCR was sampled from a woman in her 30s who had recovered from COVID-19. J is TRBJ1-2 and V is TRBV7-9; D uncertain. The CDR3 DNA is TGTGCCAGCAGCTTAGGCGGTTCACGGACTAACCTCTATGGCTACACCTTC. Translating gives CASSLGGSRTNLYGYTF. The full variable domain, in which reference TRBV7-9 and TRBJ1-2 provide the parts outside the CDR3, is DTGVSQNPRHKITKRGQNVTFRCDPISEHNRLYWYRQTLGQGPEFLTYFQNEAQLEKSRLLSDRFSAERPKGSFSTLEIQRTEQGDSAMYLCASSLGGSRTNLYGYTFGSGTRLTVV.